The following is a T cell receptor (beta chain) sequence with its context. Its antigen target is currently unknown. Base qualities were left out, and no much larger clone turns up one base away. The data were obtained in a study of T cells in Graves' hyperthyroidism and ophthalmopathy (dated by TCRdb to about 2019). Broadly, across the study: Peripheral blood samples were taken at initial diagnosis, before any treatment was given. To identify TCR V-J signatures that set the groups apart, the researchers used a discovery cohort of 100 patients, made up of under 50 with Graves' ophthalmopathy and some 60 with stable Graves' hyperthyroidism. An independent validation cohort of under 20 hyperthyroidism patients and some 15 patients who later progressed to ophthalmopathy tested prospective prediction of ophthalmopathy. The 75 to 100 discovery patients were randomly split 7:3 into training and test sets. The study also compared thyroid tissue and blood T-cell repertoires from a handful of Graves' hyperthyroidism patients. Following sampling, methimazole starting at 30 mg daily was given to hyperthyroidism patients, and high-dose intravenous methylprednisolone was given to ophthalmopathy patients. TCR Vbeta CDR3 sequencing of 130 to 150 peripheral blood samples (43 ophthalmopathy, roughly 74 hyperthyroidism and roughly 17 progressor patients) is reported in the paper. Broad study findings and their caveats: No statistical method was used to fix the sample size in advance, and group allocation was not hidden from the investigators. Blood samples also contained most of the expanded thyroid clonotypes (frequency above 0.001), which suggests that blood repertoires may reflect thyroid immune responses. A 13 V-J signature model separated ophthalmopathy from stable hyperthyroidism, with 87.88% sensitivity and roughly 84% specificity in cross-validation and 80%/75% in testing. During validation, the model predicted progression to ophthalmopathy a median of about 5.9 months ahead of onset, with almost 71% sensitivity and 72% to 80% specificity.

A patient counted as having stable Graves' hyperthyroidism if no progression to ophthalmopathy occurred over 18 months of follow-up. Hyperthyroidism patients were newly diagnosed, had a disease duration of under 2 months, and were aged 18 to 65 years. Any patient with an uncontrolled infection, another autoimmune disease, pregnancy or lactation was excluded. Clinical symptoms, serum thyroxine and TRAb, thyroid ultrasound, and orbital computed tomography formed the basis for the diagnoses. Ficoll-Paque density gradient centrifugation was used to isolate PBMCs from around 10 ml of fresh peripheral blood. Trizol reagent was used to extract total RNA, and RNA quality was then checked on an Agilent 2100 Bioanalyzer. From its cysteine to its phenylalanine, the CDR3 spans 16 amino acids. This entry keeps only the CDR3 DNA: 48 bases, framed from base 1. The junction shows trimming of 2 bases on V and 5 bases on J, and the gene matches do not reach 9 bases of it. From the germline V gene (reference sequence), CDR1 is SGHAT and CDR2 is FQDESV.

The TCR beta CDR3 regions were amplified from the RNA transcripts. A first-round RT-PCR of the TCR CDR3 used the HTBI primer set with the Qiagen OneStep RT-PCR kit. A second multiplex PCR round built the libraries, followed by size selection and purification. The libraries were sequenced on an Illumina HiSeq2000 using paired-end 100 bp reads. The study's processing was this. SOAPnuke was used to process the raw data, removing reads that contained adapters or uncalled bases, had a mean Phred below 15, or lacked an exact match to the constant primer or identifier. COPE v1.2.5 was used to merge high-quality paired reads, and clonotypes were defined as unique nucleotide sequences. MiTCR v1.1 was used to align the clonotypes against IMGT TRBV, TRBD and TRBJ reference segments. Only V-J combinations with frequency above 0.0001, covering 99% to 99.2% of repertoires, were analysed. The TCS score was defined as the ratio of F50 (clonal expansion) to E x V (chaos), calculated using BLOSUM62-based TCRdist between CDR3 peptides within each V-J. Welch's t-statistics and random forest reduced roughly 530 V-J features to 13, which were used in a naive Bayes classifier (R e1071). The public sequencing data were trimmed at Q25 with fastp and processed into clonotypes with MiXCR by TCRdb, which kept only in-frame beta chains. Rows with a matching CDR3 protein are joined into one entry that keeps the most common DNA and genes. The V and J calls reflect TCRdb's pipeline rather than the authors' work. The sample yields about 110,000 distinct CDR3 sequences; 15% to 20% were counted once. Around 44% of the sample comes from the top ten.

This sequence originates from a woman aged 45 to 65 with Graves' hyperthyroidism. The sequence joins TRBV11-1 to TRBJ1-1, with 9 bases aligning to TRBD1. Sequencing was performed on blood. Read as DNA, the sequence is TGTGCCAGCAGCTTAATTCGTCGGACAGGGGAAACTGAAGCTTTCTTT. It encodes CASSLIRRTGETEAFF. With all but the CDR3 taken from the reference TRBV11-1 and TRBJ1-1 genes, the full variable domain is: EAEVAQSPRYKITEKSQAVAFWCDPISGHATLYWYRQILGQGPELLVQFQDESVVDDSQLPKDRFSAERLKGVDSTLKIQPAELGDSAMYLCASSLIRRTGETEAFFGQGTRLTVV.